The entry that follows covers one TCR beta chain sequence. The sample is drawn from a study of human T cells and chemical hapten exposure. Study background: In the sensitization step, 2% DPC was placed on roughly 2 cm by roughly 2 cm of upper inner arm skin.

TCRdb ran MiXCR on the RACE reads and lists one entry per CDR3 protein. This table has under 100,000 distinct CDR3 sequences, 8.5% appearing once. V lost 3 bases, J lost 10 bases, and 12 bases stayed unmatched. CDR1 DFQATT and CDR2 SNEGSKA come from the germline V gene (reference sequence). The CDR3 loop spans 14 amino acids. Documented time point: pre-sensitization, week 0. Stated treatment: therapeutic diphenylcyclopropenone sensitization with weekly scalp DPC. Donation of samples came from alopecia patients who were 18 to 70 years old and suitable for DPC. This receptor was obtained from a man in his forties with alopecia areata. Some clones in this sample may be carry-over from other donors' samples. The specimen comprised whole blood, sampled in connection with sensitization to the hapten diphenylcyclopropenone (DPC). J is TRBJ2-1 and V is TRBV20-1; the match to TRBD2 covers 7 bases. The CDR3 nucleotides read TGCAGTGCTAGGGCGGGAGACCAATTGAGGGAGCAGTTCTTC. Translation gives CSARAGDQLREQFF.